A single sample is the source of the 3 T cell receptor beta chains below, sequenced in a study of blood T cell repertoires in COVID-19. Here immunoSEQ multiplex PCR was the method, and the copy in TCRdb shows in-frame clones only, minus some. The table includes about 230,000 clones, 70% to 90% detected once. The specimen was peripheral blood. The receptors were gathered from a man aged 30 to 39 with COVID-19, enrolled during active disease.

This chain links TRBV5-1 with TRBJ2-3; D might be TRBD1 (6 bases). Germline CDR1 and CDR2: SGHRS and YFSETQ. CDR3 length: 15 amino acids. Trimming cost V 1 base and J 1 base, with 10 bases left between them. The CDR3 DNA is TGCGCCAGCAGCTTGCAGGGGTCTGGCACAGATACGCAGTATTTT. Its protein product is CASSLQGSGTDTQYF. Using reference TRBV5-1 and TRBJ2-3 for the parts outside the CDR3, the full variable domain is KAGVTQTPRYLIKTRGQQVTLSCSPISGHRSVSWYQQTPGQGLQFLFEYFSETQRNKGNFPGRFSGRQFSNSRSEMNVSTLELGDSALYLCASSLQGSGTDTQYFGPGTRLTVL.

V usage is TRBV11-3 and J usage is TRBJ1-1, with TRBD1 identical over 9 bases. Germline-derived CDR1 and CDR2 are SGHNT and YENEEA. CDR3 length equals 14 residues. CDR3 in amino acids: CATRDRVPITEAFF. CDR3 nucleotides: TGTGCTACCCGGGACAGGGTCCCAATCACTGAAGCTTTCTTT.

The chain employs TRBV9 and TRBJ1-3; 7 positions agree with TRBD1. Unmatched junction bases numbered 10, after V lost 3 bases and J lost 7 bases. Germline V lookup: CDR1 SGDLS, CDR2 YYNGEE. There are 15 residues in the CDR3. The CDR3 here is CASSDDRASRNTIYF. The CDR3 coding sequence is TGTGCCAGCAGCGACGACAGGGCCTCGCGGAACACCATATATTTT.